A single sample is the source of the 8 T cell receptor beta chains below, sequenced in a study of patients and donors after allogeneic stem cell transplantation. TCRdb fed the RT-PCR reads into MiXCR, producing one record per CDR3 protein. The data show about 410,000 distinct CDR3 sequences, around 15% seen once. The material sequenced was blood, either unsorted or a sorted T cell fraction (not recorded which). The receptors here all came from a human donor who was either an allogeneic HSCT recipient or a stem cell or donor lymphocyte infusion donor (not recorded which). It is not recorded whose cells these are; they may come from a transplant donor.

The rearrangement links TRBV7-8 to TRBJ2-4; weak D call: TRBD1 (5 bases). V lost 4 bases and J 1 base, leaving 11 bases between the germline ends. Germline V gene lookup returns CDR1 SGHVS and CDR2 FQNEAQ. The CDR3 sequence is 15 residues long. The CDR3 region is CASSSGRVAKNIQYF. The CDR3, as DNA: TGTGCCAGCAGCTCCGGCAGGGTGGCCAAAAACATTCAGTACTTC.

Only a few counts were recorded for this clonotype. This chain links TRBV7-6 with TRBJ1-3, with 9 bases matching TRBD1. Germline V gene data show CDR1 as SGHVS and CDR2 as FNYEAQ. J was trimmed by 4 bases and V by 5 bases; bases with no gene match: 6. The CDR3 consists of 15 residues. This CDR3 is CASSPRTGEGNTIYF. For the CDR3, the DNA is TGTGCCAGCAGCCCACGGACAGGGGAAGGAAACACCATATATTTT.

This clonotype was detected many times. V is TRBV12-3 or TRBV12-4 and J is TRBJ2-7; D gene ambiguous. The CDR3 totals 12 residues. Trimming took 6 bases from V and 0 from J, leaving 6 bases between them. The CDR3 DNA reads TGTGCCAGCAGACGAAGCTCCTACGAGCAGTACTTC. Translating it yields CASRRSSYEQYF.

This clonotype was observed a few times. The gene calls are TRBV5-4 and TRBJ2-2; 11 bases are shared with TRBD2. Unmatched junction bases numbered 10, after V lost 4 bases and J lost 8 bases. Germline CDR1 is SGHNT and CDR2 is YYREEE (reference sequence). This CDR3 has 16 amino acids. CDR3 sequence (DNA): TGTGCCAGCAGCCCGAATAGCGGGAGGGCCTCGGGGGAGCTGTTTTTT. This codes for CASSPNSGRASGELFF.

This clonotype was seen only a few times. The CDR3 is CASNLQGAGEKLFF. The CDR3 DNA sequence: TGTGCCAGCAACCTACAGGGGGCGGGTGAAAAACTGTTTTTT. The chain joins TRBV12-3 or TRBV12-4 to TRBJ1-4, with 9 bases that match TRBD1. J lost 7 bases, V lost 7 bases, and 7 bases had no gene match. The CDR3 loop spans 14 amino acids.

The V gene is TRBV5-1, the J gene TRBJ2-2, with TRBD2 identical over 7 bases. With 5 bases clipped from V and 5 bases from J, the junction kept 6 bases outside the gene matches. Germline-derived CDR1 and CDR2 are SGHRS and YFSETQ. CDR3 size: 14 residues. CDR3 in DNA: TGCGCCAGCAGGTCCCGAGCGGGAACCGGGGAGCTGTTTTTT. Protein product: CASRSRAGTGELFF.

The CDR3 here is CASSLEGQAGEQYF. As DNA, the CDR3 is TGTGCCAGCAGCTTGGAGGGCCAAGCGGGGGAGCAGTACTTC. The V gene is TRBV4-2, the J gene TRBJ2-7; 7 bases map to TRBD2. In germline, CDR1 is LGHNA, CDR2 YNFKEQ. The CDR3 has 14 amino acids. V shed 5 bases, J shed 7 bases, and the junction held 11 bases outside the gene matches.

In its sample, this clonotype was seen a few times. The chain joins TRBV5-5 to TRBJ1-4, with a tentative D call TRBD1 (5 bases). Trimming took 3 bases from V and 4 from J, leaving 10 bases between them. The CDR3 length is 14 residues. The germline V gene encodes CDR1 SGHKS and CDR2 YYEKEE (reference sequence). The CDR3 here is CASSSGPLNEKLFF. The CDR3 nucleotides are TGTGCCAGCAGCTCGGGACCACTTAATGAAAAACTGTTTTTT.